The sample holds one count of the clone carrying this TCR beta chain. In the original analysis: Nucleated cell number was recorded as an estimate derived from reference gene primer amplification. TCRdb's table, derived via immunoSEQ multiplex PCR, lists solely in-frame clones and lacks some. Clonal size and the V and J genes are those of that table, whereas D and trimming came from the DNA. This table has under 200,000 clones, under 90% appearing once. This entry is derived from a study of blood T cell repertoires in COVID-19. Study-wide background: T cells, B-cell-depleted T cells, or PBMCs provided the cDNA or gDNA that served as material.

Germline CDR1 reads SEHNR; CDR2 reads FQNEAQ (reference sequence). V shed 6 bases and J 7 bases; nucleotides not matched to a gene: 7. The CDR3 loop spans 13 amino acids. The study recruited people aged about 18 to 89 years across around 24 US areas. Which cohort a participant joined came from the clinical history participants gave. The rearrangement links TRBV7-9 to TRBJ1-2; TRBD1 matches 8 bases. The receptor's source is a man aged 45-65 years who had recovered from COVID-19. What was sequenced was PBMCs or T cells enriched from blood (not recorded which). In DNA, the CDR3 is TGTGCCAGCAGGCCGACAGGGGTCGGTGGCTACACCTTC. It specifies CASRPTGVGGYTF.